Each of the 22 T cell receptor beta chains below was sequenced from the same sample in a study of cytomegalovirus exposure and HLA in healthy donors. Both 60 Vbeta primers and 13 Jbeta primers went into the PCR. Sequencing used immunoSEQ multiplex PCR; TCRdb keeps in-frame clones, though not all of them. Of 110,000 to 150,000 clones detected, around 9.6% appear once; the ten largest clones hold 1.8%. The material sequenced was PBMCs. All receptors come from a male donor in good health and CMV-seronegative.

The chain has TRBV6-6 and TRBJ1-1, with 11 bases lining up with TRBD1. Germline V gene lookup returns CDR1 MNHNY and CDR2 SVGAGI (reference sequence). The ends lost 7 bases at V and 1 base at J; junction bases unmatched: 2. This CDR3 comprises 14 residues. The CDR3 region is CASTDRGQNTEAFF. DNA for the CDR3: TGTGCCAGCACGGACAGGGGGCAGAACACTGAAGCTTTCTTT.

The V gene is TRBV2, the J gene TRBJ1-1, with unresolved D. Deletions cut 10 bases from V and 0 bases from J, with 9 bases between. The germline V gene has CDR1 SNHLY and CDR2 FYNNEI. The CDR3 spans 12 residues. CDR3 DNA sequence: TGTGCCACCCGACATATGAACACTGAAGCTTTCTTT. This codes for CATRHMNTEAFF.

The V call is TRBV7-3, the J call TRBJ2-3, with D possibly being TRBD1 (6 bases). Germline-derived CDR1 and CDR2 are SGHTA and FQGTGA. The CDR3 is made up of 14 amino acids. The V gene lost 5 bases and the J gene lost 10 bases, with 19 bases spanning the gap. CDR3: CASSRGTIDDAQYF. The CDR3, as DNA: TGTGCCAGCAGCAGGGGGACAATAGACGATGCGCAGTATTTT.

The V gene is TRBV9, the J gene TRBJ2-7, with D maybe TRBD2 (5 bases). Between the trimmed V and J ends, which lost 0 bases and 4 bases, there was a span of 11 bases. The CDR3 totals 14 residues. CDR1 and CDR2 from the germline V gene are SGDLS and YYNGEE. CDR3 protein: CASSVGLTSYEQYF. The CDR3 DNA reads TGTGCCAGCAGCGTAGGACTAACCTCTTACGAGCAGTACTTC.

The gene calls are TRBV30 and TRBJ1-2, with TRBD1 matching 8 bases. CDR1 is GTSNPN and CDR2 is SVGIG in the germline V gene (reference sequence). This CDR3 is built from 13 residues. J was trimmed by 6 bases and V by 5 bases; bases with no gene match: 8. CDR3 DNA sequence: TGTGCCTGGGACAGGGGAGGATTGGATGGCTACACCTTC. Translating gives CAWDRGGLDGYTF.

CDR3 nucleotide sequence: TGTGCCAGCAGTACGAGGGACAGCCTCTTCGGCTACACCTTC. Translated: CASSTRDSLFGYTF. The chain links TRBV6-6 to TRBJ1-2; 7 bases are a match to TRBD1. The germline V gene has CDR1 MNHNY and CDR2 SVGAGI (reference sequence). V lost 5 bases, J lost 8 bases, and 11 bases stayed unmatched. The CDR3 is made up of 14 amino acids.

The rearrangement uses TRBV4-3 and TRBJ2-7; the match to TRBD2 covers 8 bases. The trim removed 4 bases at V and 2 bases at J, leaving 7 bases unmatched. The CDR3 contains 15 residues. Germline V gene lookup returns CDR1 LGHNA and CDR2 YSLEER. The CDR3 reads CASSPGTRGTYEQYF. The CDR3 nucleotides are TGCGCCAGCAGCCCCGGGACTAGGGGAACCTACGAGCAGTACTTC.

The V gene is TRBV29-1, the J gene TRBJ2-7, with 7 bases lining up with TRBD1. The CDR3 runs to 12 residues. Trimming removed 5 bases from V and 3 bases from J; junction bases left unmatched: 4. From germline, CDR1 is SQVTM and CDR2 ANQGSEA. The CDR3 loop is CSVLGQVYEQYF. The CDR3 DNA follows: TGCAGCGTTCTTGGACAGGTCTACGAGCAGTACTTC.

There are a few counts of this clone. The chain employs TRBV28 and TRBJ2-1, with 11 positions matching TRBD2. This CDR3 comprises 16 residues. The germline CDR1 and CDR2 sequences are MDHEN and SYDVKM. Trimming cost V 5 bases and J 5 bases; bases outside gene matches: 8. CDR3 loop: CASSVFRLAGNNEQFF. The CDR3 DNA sequence: TGTGCCAGCAGTGTCTTTAGACTAGCGGGGAACAATGAGCAGTTCTTC.

This clone was found a few times. The V call is TRBV7-3, the J call TRBJ1-1, with D perhaps TRBD1 (5 bases). Trimming removed 8 bases from V and 1 base from J, with 11 bases in between. CDR1 SGHTA and CDR2 FQGTGA come from the germline V gene. There are 13 residues in the CDR3. CDR3 bases: TGTGCCAGCGGAACGACAGCGAACACTGAAGCTTTCTTT. Its translation is CASGTTANTEAFF.

V and J are TRBV29-1 and TRBJ1-3; D not certain. The germline V gene encodes CDR1 SQVTM and CDR2 ANQGSEA. The CDR3 runs to 14 residues. V was cut by 3 bases and J by 1 base, with 10 bases left in between. Here the CDR3 reads CSVDRQESGNTIYF. The CDR3 coding sequence is TGCAGCGTTGATCGGCAGGAATCTGGAAACACCATATATTTT.

This clone was seen a few times. The chain combines TRBV7-3 with TRBJ2-7; 11 nucleotides agree with TRBD1. Germline V gene data show CDR1 as SGHTA and CDR2 as FQGTGA. Germline trimming cut 5 bases from V and 6 bases from J; bases unmatched to any gene: 6. The CDR3 totals 14 residues. As DNA, the CDR3 is TGTGCCAGCAGCAAGGGGACAGGGGGACGCGAGCAGTACTTC. As protein: CASSKGTGGREQYF.

The chain couples TRBV5-4 to TRBJ2-6; 10 nucleotides line up with TRBD1. J lost 0 bases, V lost 7 bases, and 16 bases had no gene match. This CDR3 spans 20 amino acids. Germline CDR1 is SGHNT and CDR2 is YYREEE (reference sequence). The CDR3 DNA is TGTGCCAGCCGCGGCGGAGGGACAGGGGTGTTTAGCTCTGGGGCCAACGTCCTGACTTTC. Translating gives CASRGGGTGVFSSGANVLTF.

The CDR3 sequence is CASSFRSTSGGANHEQYF. The CDR3 region has the DNA TGTGCCAGCAGTTTCCGATCGACTAGCGGAGGGGCGAACCACGAGCAGTACTTC. The V call is TRBV27, the J call TRBJ2-7; 9 bases line up with TRBD2. Trimming cost V 3 bases and J 5 bases; bases outside gene matches: 17. This CDR3 has 18 amino acids. The germline V gene encodes CDR1 MNHEY and CDR2 SMNVEV (reference sequence).

This clone was seen a handful of times. The V call is TRBV7-2, the J call TRBJ2-3, with 13 positions matching TRBD2. The germline CDR1 and CDR2 sequences are SGHTA and FQGNSA. The V segment lost 6 bases and the J segment 4 bases; nucleotides outside the gene matches: 7. The CDR3 has 16 residues. This CDR3 is CASSGPGLAGADTQYF. The CDR3, as DNA: TGTGCCAGCAGTGGCCCCGGACTAGCGGGAGCAGATACGCAGTATTTT.

This clone was seen more than once but under ten times. V and J are TRBV7-8 and TRBJ1-3, with a weak D call TRBD1 (5 bases). Deletions cut 7 bases from V and 9 bases from J, with 22 bases between. The CDR3 runs 15 residues. Germline loops: CDR1 SGHVS, CDR2 FQNEAQ. This CDR3 is CASTPGTAGEGTIYF. In DNA form, the CDR3 reads TGTGCCAGCACCCCAGGGACTGCCGGGGAGGGCACCATATATTTT.

This clone was seen only a few times. The chain employs TRBV25-1 and TRBJ1-5; a weak D match, TRBD1 (6 bases). This CDR3 region has 14 residues. Germline CDR1 MGHDK, CDR2 SYGVNS. The V and J ends lost 3 bases and 7 bases respectively, with 13 bases between them. CDR3 protein: CASSDDRSGQPQHF. In DNA, the CDR3 is TGTGCCAGCAGTGATGACAGGTCTGGGCAGCCCCAGCATTTT.

The table lists this clone with a few counts. A junction boundary mismatches the germline segment, possibly from a read error. J is TRBJ1-1 and V is TRBV4-3; 8 positions agree with TRBD1. This CDR3 is 17 amino acids long. Germline V CDR1 and CDR2: LGHNA, YSLEER. CDR3 region: CANSQEDRASGDTEAFF. CDR3 sequence (DNA): TGCGCCAACAGCCAGGAGGACAGGGCGAGCGGTGACACTGAAGCTTTCTTT.

The chain links TRBV7-9 to TRBJ1-1, with TRBD1 as a possible D gene (6 bases). The CDR3 spans 15 residues. The V and J ends lost 2 bases and 1 base respectively, with 11 bases between them. The germline CDR1 and CDR2 sequences are SEHNR and FQNEAQ (reference sequence). CDR3 region: CASSLFPQGNTEAFF. CDR3 DNA sequence: TGTGCCAGCAGCTTATTTCCACAGGGGAACACTGAAGCTTTCTTT.

The chain links TRBV19 to TRBJ2-3; 8 bases agree with TRBD1. Germline trimming cut 5 bases from V and 5 bases from J; bases unmatched to any gene: 6. The CDR3 sequence is 14 residues long. Looked up from germline, CDR1 is LNHDA and CDR2 is SQIVND (reference sequence). This CDR3 reads CASSAQTGEDTQYF. Here the CDR3 DNA reads TGTGCCAGTAGTGCTCAGACAGGGGAAGATACGCAGTATTTT.

This clone was seen more than once but under ten times. The rearrangement joins TRBV5-4 to TRBJ2-2, with 10 bases identical to TRBD2. CDR1 is SGHNT, CDR2 YYREEE, per germline (reference sequence). J was trimmed by 6 bases and V by 3 bases; bases with no gene match: 8. The CDR3 loop spans 16 amino acids. Here the CDR3 reads CASSSLAGGPPGELFF. In DNA, the CDR3 is TGTGCCAGCAGCTCCTTAGCGGGGGGCCCTCCCGGGGAGCTGTTTTTT.

V and J are TRBV13 and TRBJ2-1; 12 bases are a match to TRBD2. V dropped 3 bases and J dropped 7; count of bases not matched to a gene: 7. In germline, CDR1 is PRHDT, CDR2 FYEKMQ (reference sequence). CDR3 length: 16 residues. In DNA form, the CDR3 reads TGTGCCAGCAGCTTCCCTCCTAGCGGGAGGGGGAATGAGCAGTTCTTC. This translates into CASSFPPSGRGNEQFF.